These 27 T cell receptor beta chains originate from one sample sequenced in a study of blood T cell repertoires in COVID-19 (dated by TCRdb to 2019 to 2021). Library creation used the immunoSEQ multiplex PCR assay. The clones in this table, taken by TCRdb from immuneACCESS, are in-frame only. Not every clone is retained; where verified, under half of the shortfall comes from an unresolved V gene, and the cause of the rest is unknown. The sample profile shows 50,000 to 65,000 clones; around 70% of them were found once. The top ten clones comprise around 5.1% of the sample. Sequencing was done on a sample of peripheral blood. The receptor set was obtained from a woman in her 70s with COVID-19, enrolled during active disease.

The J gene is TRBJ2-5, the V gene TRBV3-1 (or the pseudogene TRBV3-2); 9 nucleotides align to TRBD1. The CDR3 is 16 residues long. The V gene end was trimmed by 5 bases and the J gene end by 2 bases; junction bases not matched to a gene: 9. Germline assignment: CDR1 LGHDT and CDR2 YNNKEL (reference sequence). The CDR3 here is CASSAFKTGGQETQYF. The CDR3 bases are TGTGCCAGCAGCGCGTTTAAGACAGGGGGTCAAGAGACCCAGTACTTC.

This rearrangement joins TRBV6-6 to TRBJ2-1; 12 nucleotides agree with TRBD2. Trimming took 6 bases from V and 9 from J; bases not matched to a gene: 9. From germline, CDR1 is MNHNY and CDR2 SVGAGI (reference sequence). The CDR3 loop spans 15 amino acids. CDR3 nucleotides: TGTGCCAGCAGGCCTAGCGGGAGGGCCTTAAGTGAGCAGTTCTTC. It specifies CASRPSGRALSEQFF.

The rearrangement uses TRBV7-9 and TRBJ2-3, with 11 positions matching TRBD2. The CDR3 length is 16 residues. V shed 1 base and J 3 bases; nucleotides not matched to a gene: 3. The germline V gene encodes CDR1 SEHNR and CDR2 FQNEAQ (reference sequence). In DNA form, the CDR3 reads TGTGCCAGCAGCTTAGACCGACTAGCGGGAACAGATACGCAGTATTTT. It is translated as CASSLDRLAGTDTQYF.

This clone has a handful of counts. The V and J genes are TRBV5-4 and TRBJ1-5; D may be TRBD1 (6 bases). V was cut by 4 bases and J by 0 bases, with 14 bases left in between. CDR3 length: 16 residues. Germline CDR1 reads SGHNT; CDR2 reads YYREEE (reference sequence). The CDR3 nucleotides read TGTGCCAGCAGCACCCAGGGGATGAATAGCAATCAGCCCCAGCATTTT. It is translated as CASSTQGMNSNQPQHF.

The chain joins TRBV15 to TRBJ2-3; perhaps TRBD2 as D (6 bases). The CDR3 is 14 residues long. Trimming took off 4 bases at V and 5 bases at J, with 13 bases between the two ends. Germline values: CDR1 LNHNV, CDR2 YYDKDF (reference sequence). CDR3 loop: CATSIGGVGDTQYF. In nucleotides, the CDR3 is TGTGCCACCAGCATAGGAGGGGTCGGAGATACGCAGTATTTT.

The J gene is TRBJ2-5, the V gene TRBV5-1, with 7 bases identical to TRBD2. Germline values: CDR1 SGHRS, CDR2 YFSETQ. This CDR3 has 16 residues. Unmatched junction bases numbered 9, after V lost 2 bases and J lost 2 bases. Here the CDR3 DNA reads TGCGCCAGCAGCTTAGGCCCAGCGGGGAGTCAAGAGACCCAGTACTTC. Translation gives CASSLGPAGSQETQYF. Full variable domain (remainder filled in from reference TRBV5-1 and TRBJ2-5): KAGVTQTPRYLIKTRGQQVTLSCSPISGHRSVSWYQQTPGQGLQFLFEYFSETQRNKGNFPGRFSGRQFSNSRSEMNVSTLELGDSALYLCASSLGPAGSQETQYFGPGTRLLVL.

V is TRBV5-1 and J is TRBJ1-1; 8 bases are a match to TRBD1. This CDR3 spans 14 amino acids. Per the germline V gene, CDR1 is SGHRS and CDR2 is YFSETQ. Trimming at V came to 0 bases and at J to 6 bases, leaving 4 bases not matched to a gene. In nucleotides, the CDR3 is TGCGCCAGCAGCTTGGTAGGGACAGGTCCTGAAGCTTTCTTT. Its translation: CASSLVGTGPEAFF.

The CDR3 loop reads CASSQGEEVYGYTF. The CDR3 DNA follows: TGTGCCAGCTCACAAGGGGAGGAGGTCTATGGCTACACCTTC. The V gene is TRBV18, the J gene TRBJ1-2; the D gene is possibly TRBD1 (5 bases). V dropped 4 bases and J dropped 4 bases, with 13 bases sitting between them. The CDR3 covers 14 residues. Germline V CDR1 and CDR2: KGHSH, LQKENI.

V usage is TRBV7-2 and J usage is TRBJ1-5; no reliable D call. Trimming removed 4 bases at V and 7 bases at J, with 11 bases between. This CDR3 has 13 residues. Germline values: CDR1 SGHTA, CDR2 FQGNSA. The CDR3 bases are TGTGCCAGCAGCTCTCTGGTCCAGCAGCCCCAGCATTTT. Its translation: CASSSLVQQPQHF. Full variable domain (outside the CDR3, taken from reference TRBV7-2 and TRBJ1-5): GAGVSQSPSNKVTEKGKDVELRCDPISGHTALYWYRQSLGQGLEFLIYFQGNSAPDKSGLPSDRFSAERTGGSVSTLTIQRTQQEDSAVYLCASSSLVQQPQHFGDGTRLSIL.

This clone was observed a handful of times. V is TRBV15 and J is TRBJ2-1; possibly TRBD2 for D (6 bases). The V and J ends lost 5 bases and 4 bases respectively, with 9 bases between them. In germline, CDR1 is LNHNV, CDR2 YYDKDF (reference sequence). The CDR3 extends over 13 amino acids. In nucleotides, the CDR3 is TGTGCCACCAGCCGACGGGAGTACAATGAGCAGTTCTTC. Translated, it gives CATSRREYNEQFF.

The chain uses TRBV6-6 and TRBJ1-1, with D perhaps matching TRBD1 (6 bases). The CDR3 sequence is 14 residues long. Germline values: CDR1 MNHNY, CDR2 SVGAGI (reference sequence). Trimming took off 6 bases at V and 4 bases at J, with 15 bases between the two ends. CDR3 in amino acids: CASRPGALGTEAFF. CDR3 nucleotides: TGTGCCAGCAGACCAGGGGCCCTGGGCACTGAAGCTTTCTTT.

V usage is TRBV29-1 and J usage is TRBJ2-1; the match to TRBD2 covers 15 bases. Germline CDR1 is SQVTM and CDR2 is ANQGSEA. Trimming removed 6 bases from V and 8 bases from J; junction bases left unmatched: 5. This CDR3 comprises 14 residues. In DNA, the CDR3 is TGCAGCGTAGGACTAGCGGGAGGGCCGGATGAGCAGTTCTTC. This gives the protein CSVGLAGGPDEQFF.

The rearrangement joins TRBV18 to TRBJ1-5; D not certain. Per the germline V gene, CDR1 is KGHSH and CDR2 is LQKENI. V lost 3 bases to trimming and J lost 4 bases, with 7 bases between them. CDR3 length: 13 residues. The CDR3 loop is CASSPGGNQPQHF. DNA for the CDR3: TGTGCCAGCTCACCGGGCGGGAATCAGCCCCAGCATTTT.

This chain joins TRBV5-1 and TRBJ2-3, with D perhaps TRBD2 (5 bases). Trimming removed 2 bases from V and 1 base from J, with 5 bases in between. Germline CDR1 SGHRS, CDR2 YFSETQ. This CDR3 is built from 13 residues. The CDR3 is CASSLAGTDTQYF. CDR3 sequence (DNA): TGCGCCAGCAGCTTAGCGGGCACAGATACGCAGTATTTT.

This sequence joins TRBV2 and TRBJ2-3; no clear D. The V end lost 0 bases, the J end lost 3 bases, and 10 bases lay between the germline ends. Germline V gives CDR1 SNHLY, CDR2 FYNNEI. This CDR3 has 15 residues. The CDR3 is CASSEALPRTDTQYF. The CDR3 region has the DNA TGTGCCAGCAGTGAAGCGCTTCCCAGGACAGATACGCAGTATTTT. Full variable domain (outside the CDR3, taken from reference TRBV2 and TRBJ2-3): EPEVTQTPSHQVTQMGQEVILRCVPISNHLYFYWYRQILGQKVEFLVSFYNNEISEKSEIFDDQFSVERPDGSNFTLKIRSTKLEDSAMYFCASSEALPRTDTQYFGPGTRLTVL.

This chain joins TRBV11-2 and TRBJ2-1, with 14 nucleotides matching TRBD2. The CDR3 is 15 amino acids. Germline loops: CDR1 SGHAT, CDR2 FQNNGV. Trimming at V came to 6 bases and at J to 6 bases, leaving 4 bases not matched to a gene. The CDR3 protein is CASRRGTSGGNEQFF. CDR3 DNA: TGTGCCAGCAGGCGAGGGACTAGCGGGGGCAATGAGCAGTTCTTC.

The chain's CDR3 is CASRDRDPRGYTF. CDR3 coding DNA: TGTGCCAGCAGAGACAGGGACCCTAGGGGCTACACCTTC. This sequence joins TRBV5-6 and TRBJ1-2; 7 positions match TRBD1. V lost 5 bases and J lost 8; bases outside the gene matches: 9. CDR1 and CDR2 from the germline V gene are SGHDT and YYEEEE. The CDR3 is made up of 13 amino acids.

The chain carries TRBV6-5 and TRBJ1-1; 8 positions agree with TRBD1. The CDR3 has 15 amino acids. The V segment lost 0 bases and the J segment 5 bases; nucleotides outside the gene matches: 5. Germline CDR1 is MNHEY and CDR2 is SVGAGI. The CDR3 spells CASSYSWGTGTEAFF. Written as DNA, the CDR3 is TGTGCCAGCAGTTACTCTTGGGGGACAGGTACTGAAGCTTTCTTT.

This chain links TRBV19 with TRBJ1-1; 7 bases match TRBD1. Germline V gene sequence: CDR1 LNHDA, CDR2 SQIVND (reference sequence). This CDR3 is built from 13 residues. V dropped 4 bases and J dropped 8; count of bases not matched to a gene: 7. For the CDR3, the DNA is TGTGCCAGTAGTACCGACAGGGACCGAGAAGCTTTCTTT. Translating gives CASSTDRDREAFF.

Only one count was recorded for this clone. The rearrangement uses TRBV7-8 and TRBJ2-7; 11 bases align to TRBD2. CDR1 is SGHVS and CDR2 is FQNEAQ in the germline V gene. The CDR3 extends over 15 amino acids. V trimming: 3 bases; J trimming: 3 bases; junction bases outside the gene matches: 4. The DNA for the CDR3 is TGTGCCAGCAGCTTTAAGACTAGCGGGATCTACGAGCAGTACGTC. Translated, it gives CASSFKTSGIYEQYV.

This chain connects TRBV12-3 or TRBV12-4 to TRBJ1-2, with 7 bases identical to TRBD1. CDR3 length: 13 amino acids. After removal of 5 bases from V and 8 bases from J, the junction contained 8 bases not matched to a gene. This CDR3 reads CASSEQGIGGYTF. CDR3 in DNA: TGTGCCAGCAGTGAACAGGGGATCGGAGGCTACACCTTC.

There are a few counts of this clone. CDR3 nucleotide sequence: TGTGCCAGCAGTTACGTGACGGGGGGACAGCCCCAGCATTTT. Translated: CASSYVTGGQPQHF. The V gene is TRBV6-2 or TRBV6-3, the J gene TRBJ1-5; tentatively, D is TRBD1 (5 bases). Per germline, CDR1 MNHEY and CDR2 SVGEGT. The V gene lost 2 bases and the J gene lost 7 bases, with 12 bases spanning the gap. The CDR3 has 14 amino acids.

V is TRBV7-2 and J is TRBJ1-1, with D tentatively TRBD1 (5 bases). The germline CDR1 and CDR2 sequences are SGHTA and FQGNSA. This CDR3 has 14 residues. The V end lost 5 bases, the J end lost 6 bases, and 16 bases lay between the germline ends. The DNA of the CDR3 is TGTGCCAGCAGCCCGGGGAGGGGTGGGGCTGAAGCTTTCTTT. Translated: CASSPGRGGAEAFF.

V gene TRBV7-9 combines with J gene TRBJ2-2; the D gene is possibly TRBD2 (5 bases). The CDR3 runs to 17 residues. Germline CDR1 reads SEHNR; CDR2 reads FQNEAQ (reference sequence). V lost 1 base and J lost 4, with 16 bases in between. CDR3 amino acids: CASSLGVGLATTGELFF. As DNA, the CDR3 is TGTGCCAGCAGCTTAGGAGTGGGCCTAGCAACCACCGGGGAGCTGTTTTTT.

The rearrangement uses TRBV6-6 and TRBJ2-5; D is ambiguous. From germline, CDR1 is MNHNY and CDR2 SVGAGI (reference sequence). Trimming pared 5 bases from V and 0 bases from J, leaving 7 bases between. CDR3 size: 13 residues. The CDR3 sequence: CASSPRDQETQYF. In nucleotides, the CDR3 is TGTGCCAGCAGTCCCCGGGACCAAGAGACCCAGTACTTC.

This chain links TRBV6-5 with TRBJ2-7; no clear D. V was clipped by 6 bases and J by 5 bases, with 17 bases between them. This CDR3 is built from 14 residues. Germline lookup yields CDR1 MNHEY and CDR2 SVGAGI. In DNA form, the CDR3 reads TGTGCCAGCAGGCGGTCGTTAAATGCCCACGAGCAGTACTTC. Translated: CASRRSLNAHEQYF.

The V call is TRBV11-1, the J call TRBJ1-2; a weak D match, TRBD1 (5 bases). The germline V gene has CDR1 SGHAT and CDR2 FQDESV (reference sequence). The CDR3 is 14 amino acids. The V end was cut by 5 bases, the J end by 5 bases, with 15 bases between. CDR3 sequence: CASSVSHRSYGYTF. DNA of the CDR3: TGTGCCAGCAGCGTTTCGCACAGGTCTTATGGCTACACCTTC. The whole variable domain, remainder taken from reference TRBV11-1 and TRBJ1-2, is EAEVAQSPRYKITEKSQAVAFWCDPISGHATLYWYRQILGQGPELLVQFQDESVVDDSQLPKDRFSAERLKGVDSTLKIQPAELGDSAMYLCASSVSHRSYGYTFGSGTRLTVV.